The 13 T cell receptor beta chains given below trace back to one sample, sequenced in a study of technical replicates of blood from a few donors. Data came from immunoSEQ multiplex PCR; TCRdb stores just in-frame clones and leaves some out. Counted here are some 71,000 clones, about 97% occurring once; the ten biggest clones make up approximately 0.3%. Sequencing input: T cells isolated from PBMCs. The receptors here all came from a human donor in good health.

This clone was seen only once. In DNA, the CDR3 is TGTGCCAGCAAGCCAGGGGGCTTGAATGAGCAGTTCTTC. Encoded protein: CASKPGGLNEQFF. This chain joins TRBV28 and TRBJ2-1; 8 positions agree with TRBD1. V lost 7 bases and J lost 7; bases outside the gene matches: 6. This CDR3 is 13 amino acids long. CDR1 and CDR2 from the germline V gene are MDHEN and SYDVKM.

About this clone itself: One end of the junction fails to match germline, which may point to a read error. The gene calls are TRBV2 and TRBJ2-7; TRBD1 aligns across 7 bases. The CDR3 loop spans 11 amino acids. Germline CDR1 and CDR2: SNHLY and FYNNEI. The DNA of the CDR3 is TGTGCCAGCAGTGAATTTGGGACAGAGAGCTTC. Encoded protein: CASSEFGTESF.

The chain carries TRBV5-6 and TRBJ1-5; D gene ambiguous. The CDR3 consists of 15 residues. Between the trimmed V and J ends, which lost 4 bases and 2 bases, there was a span of 13 bases. In germline, CDR1 is SGHDT, CDR2 YYEEEE. This chain's CDR3 is CASSRAGSGNQPQHF. DNA of the CDR3: TGTGCCAGCAGCCGAGCCGGGTCAGGCAATCAGCCCCAGCATTTT.

Details on this clone: The junction departs from germline at one end; a sequencing error may be responsible. The chain recombines TRBV30 with TRBJ1-2; 7 bases fit TRBD1. The germline V gene encodes CDR1 GTSNPN and CDR2 SVGIG (reference sequence). This CDR3 has 13 residues. The CDR3 DNA follows: TGTGCCTGGAGGGACAGGAATGTCTATGTCTACACCTTC. Its translation is CAWRDRNVYVYTF.

This CDR3 reads CASQANTEAFF. The CDR3 DNA reads as TGTGCCAGCCAGGCGAACACTGAAGCTTTCTTT. The chain uses TRBV6-6 and TRBJ1-1; no clear D gene. In germline, CDR1 is MNHNY, CDR2 SVGAGI (reference sequence). V was clipped by 8 bases and J by 1 base, with 5 bases between them. The CDR3 totals 11 residues.

This chain uses TRBV15 with TRBJ1-5; 7 bases match TRBD1. The CDR3 consists of 15 residues. Germline CDR1 and CDR2: LNHNV and YYDKDF (reference sequence). V lost 4 bases, J lost 1 base, and 4 bases stayed unmatched. CDR3 nucleotides: TGTGCCACCAGCATAATCAGGGGGAGCAATCAGCCCCAGCATTTT. Its protein is CATSIIRGSNQPQHF.

The chain employs TRBV4-1 and TRBJ1-2, with D unclear. CDR1 is MGHRA, CDR2 YSYEKL, per germline. This CDR3 region has 14 residues. V lost 5 bases to trimming and J lost 3 bases, with 13 bases between them. CDR3 loop: CASSAGVVDYGYTF. CDR3 DNA: TGCGCCAGCAGCGCCGGGGTAGTTGACTATGGCTACACCTTC.

This clone was picked up one time. The rearrangement uses TRBV19 and TRBJ2-7; weak D call: TRBD1 (6 bases). Germline loops: CDR1 LNHDA, CDR2 SQIVND (reference sequence). The CDR3 is 13 residues long. Trimming removed 7 bases at V and 3 bases at J, with 13 bases between. CDR3 coding DNA: TGTGCCAGTAACCAGGGGAGAGGCTACGAGCAGTACTTC. Protein: CASNQGRGYEQYF. Based on the CDR3 plus reference TRBV19 and TRBJ2-7, the full variable domain is DGGITQSPKYLFRKEGQNVTLSCEQNLNHDAMYWYRQDPGQGLRLIYYSQIVNDFQKGDIAEGYSVSREKKESFPLTVTSAQKNPTAFYLCASNQGRGYEQYFGPGTRLTVT.

The chain uses TRBV7-6 and TRBJ2-5, with 9 bases fitting TRBD2. Germline V CDR1 and CDR2: SGHVS, FNYEAQ. This CDR3 has 17 residues. Trimming removed 0 bases from V and 6 bases from J; junction bases left unmatched: 11. The CDR3 loop is CASSLALAGEIGKTQYF. The CDR3 nucleotides are TGTGCCAGCAGCTTAGCTTTAGCGGGAGAGATCGGGAAGACCCAGTACTTC.

This chain connects TRBV6-5 to TRBJ1-1; the D gene is possibly TRBD1 (5 bases). V lost 5 bases and J 5 bases, leaving 15 bases between the germline ends. Looked up from germline, CDR1 is MNHEY and CDR2 is SVGAGI. The CDR3 spans 14 residues. As DNA, the CDR3 is TGTGCCAGCAGTACCCTATTTGGGGGGACTGAAGCTTTCTTT. Protein sequence: CASSTLFGGTEAFF.

The chain combines TRBV5-1 with TRBJ1-1; D uncertain. This CDR3 is 15 amino acids long. V gave up 4 bases and J gave up 1 base, with 14 bases separating them. Looked up from germline, CDR1 is SGHRS and CDR2 is YFSETQ. CDR3 sequence reads: CASSPYPGENTEAFF. The CDR3 coding sequence is TGCGCCAGCAGCCCTTACCCCGGGGAGAACACTGAAGCTTTCTTT. The full variable domain, its missing parts supplied by reference TRBV5-1 and TRBJ1-1, is KAGVTQTPRYLIKTRGQQVTLSCSPISGHRSVSWYQQTPGQGLQFLFEYFSETQRNKGNFPGRFSGRQFSNSRSEMNVSTLELGDSALYLCASSPYPGENTEAFFGQGTRLTVV.

V usage is TRBV7-9 and J usage is TRBJ1-4; 8 bases agree with TRBD1. Germline-derived CDR1 and CDR2 are SEHNR and FQNEAQ (reference sequence). The CDR3 consists of 14 residues. V dropped 2 bases and J dropped 8; count of bases not matched to a gene: 4. The CDR3 loop is CASSLQGAEEKLFF. CDR3 nucleotides: TGTGCCAGCAGCTTACAGGGGGCTGAGGAAAAACTGTTTTTT. Combining the CDR3 with reference TRBV7-9 and TRBJ1-4 gives the whole variable domain DTGVSQNPRHKITKRGQNVTFRCDPISEHNRLYWYRQTLGQGPEFLTYFQNEAQLEKSRLLSDRFSAERPKGSFSTLEIQRTEQGDSAMYLCASSLQGAEEKLFFGSGTQLSVL.

The V and J genes are TRBV20-1 and TRBJ2-7; TRBD2 matches at 8 bases. V trimming: 4 bases; J trimming: 7 bases; junction bases outside the gene matches: 3. Per the germline V gene, CDR1 is DFQATT and CDR2 is SNEGSKA (reference sequence). The CDR3 extends over 11 amino acids. The CDR3 is CSATLAEEQYF. CDR3 sequence (DNA): TGCAGTGCTACACTAGCGGAGGAGCAGTACTTC.